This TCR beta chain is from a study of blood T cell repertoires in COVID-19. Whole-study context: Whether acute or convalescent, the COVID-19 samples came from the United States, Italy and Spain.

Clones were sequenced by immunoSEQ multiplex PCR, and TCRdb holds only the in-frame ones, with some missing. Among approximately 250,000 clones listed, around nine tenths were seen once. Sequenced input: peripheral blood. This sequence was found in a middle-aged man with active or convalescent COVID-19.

CDR3 sequence: CASSPSGPQPEEQFF. CDR3 DNA sequence: TGTGCCAGCAGCCCCAGCGGGCCCCAGCCGGAGGAGCAGTTCTTC. The rearrangement joins TRBV2 to TRBJ2-1; D possibly corresponds to TRBD2 (6 bases). V lost 6 bases to trimming and J lost 10 bases, with 22 bases between them. In germline, CDR1 is SNHLY, CDR2 FYNNEI. The length of the CDR3 is 15 residues.